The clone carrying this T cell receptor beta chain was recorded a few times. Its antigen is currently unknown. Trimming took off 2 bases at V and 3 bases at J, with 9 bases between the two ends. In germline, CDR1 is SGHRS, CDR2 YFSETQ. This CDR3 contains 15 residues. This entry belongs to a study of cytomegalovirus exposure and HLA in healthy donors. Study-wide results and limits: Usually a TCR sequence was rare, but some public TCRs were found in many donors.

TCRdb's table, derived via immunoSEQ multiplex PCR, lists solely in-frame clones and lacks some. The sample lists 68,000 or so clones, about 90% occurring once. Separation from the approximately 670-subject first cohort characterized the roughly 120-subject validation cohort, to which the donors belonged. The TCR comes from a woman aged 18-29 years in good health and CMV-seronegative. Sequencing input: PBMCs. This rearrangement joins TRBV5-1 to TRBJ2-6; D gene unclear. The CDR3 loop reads CASSFRTGGANVLTF. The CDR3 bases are TGCGCCAGCAGCTTTCGTACCGGTGGGGCCAACGTCCTGACTTTC.